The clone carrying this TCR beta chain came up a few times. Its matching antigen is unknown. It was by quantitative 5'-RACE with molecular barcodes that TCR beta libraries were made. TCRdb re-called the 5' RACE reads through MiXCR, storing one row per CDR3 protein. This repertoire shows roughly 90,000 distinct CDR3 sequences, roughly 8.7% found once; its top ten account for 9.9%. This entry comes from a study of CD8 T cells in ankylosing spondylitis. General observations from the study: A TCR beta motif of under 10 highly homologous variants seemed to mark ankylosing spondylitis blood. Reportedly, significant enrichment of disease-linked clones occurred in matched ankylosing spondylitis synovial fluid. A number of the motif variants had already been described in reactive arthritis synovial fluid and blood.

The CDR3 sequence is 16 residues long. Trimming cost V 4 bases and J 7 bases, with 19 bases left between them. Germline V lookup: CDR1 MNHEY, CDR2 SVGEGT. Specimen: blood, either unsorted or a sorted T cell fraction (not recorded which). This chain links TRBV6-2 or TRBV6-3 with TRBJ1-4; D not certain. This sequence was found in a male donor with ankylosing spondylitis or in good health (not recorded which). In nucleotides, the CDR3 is TGTGCCAGCAGTTCTGTGGTCGGACGCCCGTTTGAAAAACTGTTTTTT. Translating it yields CASSSVVGRPFEKLFF.